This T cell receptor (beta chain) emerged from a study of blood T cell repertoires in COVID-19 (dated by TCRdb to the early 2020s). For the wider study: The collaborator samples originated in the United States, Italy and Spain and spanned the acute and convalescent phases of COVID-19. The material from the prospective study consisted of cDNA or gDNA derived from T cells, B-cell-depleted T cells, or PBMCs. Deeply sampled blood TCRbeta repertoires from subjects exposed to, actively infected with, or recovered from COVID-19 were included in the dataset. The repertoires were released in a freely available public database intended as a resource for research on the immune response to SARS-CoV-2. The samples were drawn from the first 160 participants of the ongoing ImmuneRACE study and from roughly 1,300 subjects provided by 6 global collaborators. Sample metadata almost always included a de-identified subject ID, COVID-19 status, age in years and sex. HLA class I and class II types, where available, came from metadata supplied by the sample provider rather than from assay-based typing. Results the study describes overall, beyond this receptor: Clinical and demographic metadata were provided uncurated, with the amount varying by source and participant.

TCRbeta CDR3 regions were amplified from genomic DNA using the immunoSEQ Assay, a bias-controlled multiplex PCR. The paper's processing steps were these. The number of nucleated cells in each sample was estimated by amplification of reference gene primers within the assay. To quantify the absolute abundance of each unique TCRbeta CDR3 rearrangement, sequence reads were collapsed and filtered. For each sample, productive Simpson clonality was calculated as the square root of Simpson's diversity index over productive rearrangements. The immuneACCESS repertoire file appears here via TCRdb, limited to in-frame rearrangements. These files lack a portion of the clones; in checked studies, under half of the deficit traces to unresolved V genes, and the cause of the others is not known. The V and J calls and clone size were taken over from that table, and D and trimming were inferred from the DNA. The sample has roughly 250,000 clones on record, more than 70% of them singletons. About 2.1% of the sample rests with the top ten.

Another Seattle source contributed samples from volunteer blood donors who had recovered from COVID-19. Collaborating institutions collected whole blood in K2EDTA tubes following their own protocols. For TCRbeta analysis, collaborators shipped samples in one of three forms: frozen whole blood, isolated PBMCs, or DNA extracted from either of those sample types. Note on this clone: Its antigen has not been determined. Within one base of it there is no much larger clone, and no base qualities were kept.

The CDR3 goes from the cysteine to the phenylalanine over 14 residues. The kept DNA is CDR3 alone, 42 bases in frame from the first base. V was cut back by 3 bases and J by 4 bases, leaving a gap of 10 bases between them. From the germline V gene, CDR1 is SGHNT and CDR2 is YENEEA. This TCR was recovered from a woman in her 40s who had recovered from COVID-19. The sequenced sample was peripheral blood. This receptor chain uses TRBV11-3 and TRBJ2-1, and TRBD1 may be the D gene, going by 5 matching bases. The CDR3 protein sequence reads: CASSLGPEYNEQFF. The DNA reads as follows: TGTGCCAGCAGCTTGGGGCCGGAGTACAATGAGCAGTTCTTC.